Listed below are T cell receptor beta chains from one sample, sequenced in a study of blood T cell repertoires in COVID-19. The repertoire was sequenced with immunoSEQ multiplex PCR; TCRdb's copy has only in-frame clones and lacks some. The sample lists some 75,000 clones; 85% to 90% were seen once. The sample comprised peripheral blood. The source of these receptors is a man aged 55-75 years with acute or convalescent COVID-19. Both conserved end residues are part of each CDR3. A D gene is named only where the DNA matches it firmly. Clone size, where shown, is once, few, many, or a class for clones that have expanded.

cdr3_aa cdr3_nt d_call j_call v_call clone_size
CASSSGQLKSETQYF TGTGCCAGCAGTTCGGGACAGCTTAAATCGGAGACCCAGTACTTC TRBD1 TRBJ2-5 TRBV7-8 -
CASSDFRANYGYTF TGCGCCAGCAGTGATTTCAGGGCGAACTATGGCTACACCTTC - TRBJ1-2 TRBV10-2 -
CATSRVLGGTEAFF TGTGCCACCAGCAGAGTTTTGGGAGGTACTGAAGCTTTCTTT - TRBJ1-1 TRBV15 few
CASSLGANTEAFF TGTGCCAGCAGCTTAGGGGCGAACACTGAAGCTTTCTTT - TRBJ1-1 TRBV11-2 once
CASSLELAGDTQYF TGCGCCAGCAGCTTGGAACTAGCGGGAGATACGCAGTATTTT TRBD2 TRBJ2-3 TRBV5-1 few
CASRGQQNEKLFF TGCGCCAGCAGGGGACAGCAAAATGAAAAACTGTTTTTT TRBD1 TRBJ1-4 TRBV23-1 -
CASSTRGREETQYF TGTGCCAGCAGCACAAGGGGGCGCGAAGAGACCCAGTACTTC TRBD1 TRBJ2-5 TRBV2 -
CASSLAASNEKLFF TGTGCCAGCAGCTTAGCAGCGAGTAATGAAAAACTGTTTTTT - TRBJ1-4 TRBV7-9 -
CASSGGGQGNQPQHF TGTGCCAGCAGTGGGGGGGGCCAGGGCAATCAGCCCCAGCATTTT - TRBJ1-5 TRBV2 -
CASSLRQGTDTQYF TGTGCCAGCAGCTTACGACAGGGAACAGATACGCAGTATTTT TRBD1 TRBJ2-3 TRBV7-3 -
CASSRTSGSTDTQYF TGTGCCAGCAGCCGGACTAGCGGGAGCACAGATACGCAGTATTTT TRBD2 TRBJ2-3 TRBV7-9 -
CASSPLFDQPQHF TGTGCCAGCAGTCCCCTTTTCGATCAGCCCCAGCATTTT - TRBJ1-5 TRBV12-3/TRBV12-4 once
CASSLGDRGLGGYTF TGTGCCAGCAGCTTAGGCGACAGGGGGCTCGGCGGCTACACCTTC TRBD1 TRBJ1-2 TRBV7-2 -
CASSSVGGLVNEQFF TGTGCCAGCAGCTCGGTCGGAGGGCTTGTTAATGAGCAGTTCTTC - TRBJ2-1 TRBV11-2 -
CASSLSAGGGETQYF TGTGCCAGCAGTTTATCGGCGGGAGGGGGCGAGACCCAGTACTTC TRBD2 TRBJ2-5 TRBV27 -
CASSHRTGRPEAFF TGTGCCAGCAGCCATCGGACAGGGAGACCTGAAGCTTTCTTT TRBD1 TRBJ1-1 TRBV3-1/TRBV3-2 -
CASSLAGTGREKLFF TGCGCCAGCAGCTTGGCAGGGACAGGGAGGGAAAAACTGTTTTTT TRBD1 TRBJ1-4 TRBV5-1 -
CASSQRGGTEAFF TGTGCCAGCAGCCAAAGAGGGGGCACTGAAGCTTTCTTT - TRBJ1-1 TRBV6-5 -
CATSGDRGIGGYTF TGTGCCACCAGCGGAGACAGGGGGATTGGCGGCTACACCTTC TRBD1 TRBJ1-2 TRBV15 -
CASSSRQGISSYEQYF TGCGCCAGCAGCTCCCGACAGGGAATAAGCTCCTACGAGCAGTACTTC TRBD1 TRBJ2-7 TRBV5-1 -
CASRGLYAQYF TGTGCCAGCAGAGGACTATACGCGCAGTACTTC - TRBJ2-7 TRBV27 -
CASSWGRGVSNQPQHF TGTGCCAGCAGCTGGGGCAGGGGTGTTAGCAATCAGCCCCAGCATTTT - TRBJ1-5 TRBV5-6 once
CASSLQAYNEQFF TGTGCCAGCAGCTTGCAGGCTTACAATGAGCAGTTCTTC - TRBJ2-1 TRBV7-3 -
CASSRQVTGELFF TGTGCCAGCAGCCGTCAGGTTACCGGGGAGCTGTTTTTT - TRBJ2-2 TRBV11-1 once
CASSLAISEQYF TGTGCCAGCAGCTTGGCAATTTCCGAGCAGTACTTC - TRBJ2-7 TRBV5-6 -
CSLTRGTEAFF TGCAGCTTGACTAGGGGCACTGAAGCTTTCTTT - TRBJ1-1 TRBV29-1 -
CASSEEDSYNEQFF TGTGCCAGCAGTGAAGAGGACAGCTACAATGAGCAGTTCTTC - TRBJ2-1 TRBV6-4 -
CASRTQGTEPQHF TGTGCCAGCAGAACACAGGGGACGGAGCCCCAGCATTTT TRBD1 TRBJ1-5 TRBV2 -
CASSETSGREGEQYF TGTGCCAGCAGCGAAACTAGCGGGAGGGAGGGCGAGCAGTACTTC TRBD2 TRBJ2-7 TRBV7-2 -
CAWKQGYVYEQYF TGTGCCTGGAAACAGGGGTATGTCTACGAGCAGTACTTC TRBD1 TRBJ2-7 TRBV30 -
CATSDLRTAQYNEQFF TGTGCCACCAGTGATTTGAGGACTGCACAATACAATGAGCAGTTCTTC - TRBJ2-1 TRBV24-1 -
CASSRRTSSDTQYF TGCGCCAGCAGCAGACGGACTAGTTCAGATACGCAGTATTTT TRBD2 TRBJ2-3 TRBV5-1 few
CASSKGTSYEQYF TGTGCCAGCAGTAAGGGGACAAGCTACGAGCAGTACTTC - TRBJ2-7 TRBV6-5 -
CASSTDRGRGEKLFF TGTGCCAGTAGTACGGACAGGGGGCGCGGTGAAAAACTGTTTTTT TRBD1 TRBJ1-4 TRBV19 -
CASSADHRSTVYGYTF TGTGCCAGCAGTGCCGACCACAGGTCTACCGTTTATGGCTACACCTTC - TRBJ1-2 TRBV6-1 few
CASSLEGRVQETQYF TGCGCCAGCAGCTTGGAGGGCAGGGTCCAAGAGACCCAGTACTTC - TRBJ2-5 TRBV5-1 -
CASSWRIQGAGNTIYF TGTGCCAGCAGTTGGAGGATACAGGGTGCGGGAAACACCATATATTTT - TRBJ1-3 TRBV6-5 few
CASSGSGTFSYEQYF TGTGCCAGCAGTGGTAGCGGGACCTTCTCCTACGAGCAGTACTTC TRBD2 TRBJ2-7 TRBV27 -
CASSLEPRETQYF TGTGCCAGCAGCTTGGAGCCTAGAGAGACCCAGTACTTC - TRBJ2-5 TRBV5-4 -
CASSPLGNQPQHF TGTGCCAGCAGTCCCCTCGGCAATCAGCCCCAGCATTTT - TRBJ1-5 TRBV27 -
CASSYRQGPANYGYTF TGCGCCAGCAGCTATAGACAGGGCCCGGCTAACTATGGCTACACCTTC TRBD1 TRBJ1-2 TRBV5-1 once
CSASSQAMGSPLHF TGCAGTGCTAGTTCGCAGGCTATGGGTTCACCCCTCCACTTT - TRBJ1-6 TRBV20-1 few
CASSPPWREGRKNEQFF TGTGCCAGCAGCCCGCCGTGGCGGGAGGGCCGTAAGAATGAGCAGTTCTTC TRBD2 TRBJ2-1 TRBV13 once
CASIKGGRGEKLFF TGTGCCAGCATTAAGGGCGGGAGAGGGGAAAAACTGTTTTTT - TRBJ1-4 TRBV6-5 -
CASSPGQGSEAQHF TGTGCCAGCAGCCCGGGACAGGGCTCTGAAGCCCAGCATTTT TRBD1 TRBJ1-5 TRBV11-2 -
CAWSVNGDQPQHF TGTGCCTGGAGTGTTAACGGGGATCAGCCCCAGCATTTT - TRBJ1-5 TRBV30 once
CASSPGTVNSPLHF TGTGCCAGCAGCCCCGGGACAGTTAATTCACCCCTCCACTTT TRBD1 TRBJ1-6 TRBV9 -
CASSRRTAYEQYF TGTGCCAGCAGCCGAAGGACAGCCTACGAGCAGTACTTC - TRBJ2-7 TRBV11-2 -
CASSIGLGSGRPYEQYF TGTGCCAGTAGTATAGGGTTGGGCAGCGGGAGGCCATACGAGCAGTACTTC TRBD2 TRBJ2-7 TRBV19 once
CATSRTGHSTGELFF TGTGCCACCAGCAGAACGGGACACAGCACCGGGGAGCTGTTTTTT - TRBJ2-2 TRBV15 -
CSASHTTTNTEAFF TGCAGTGCTAGTCATACGACAACGAACACTGAAGCTTTCTTT - TRBJ1-1 TRBV20-1 -
CASSLKPSGGARTGELFF TGTGCCAGCAGCTTAAAGCCTAGCGGGGGGGCCCGCACCGGGGAGCTGTTTTTT TRBD2 TRBJ2-2 TRBV7-3 once
CASSFRRAVDSPLHF TGTGCCAGCAGTTTCCGCAGGGCCGTAGATTCACCCCTCCACTTT - TRBJ1-6 TRBV27 -
CASSLSPSGTDTQYF TGTGCCAGCAGCTTATCTCCTAGCGGCACAGATACGCAGTATTTT - TRBJ2-3 TRBV11-2 -
CASSVFRGAIGGYTF TGTGCCAGCAGCGTCTTCCGGGGGGCTATCGGTGGCTACACCTTC - TRBJ1-2 TRBV3-1/TRBV3-2 -